The rows below give T cell receptor beta chains drawn from one sample of a study of blood T cell repertoires in COVID-19. Assay: immunoSEQ multiplex PCR; the TCRdb copy retains only in-frame clones and omits some. The sample yields 30,000 to 45,000 clones, roughly 88% seen once. The sample was peripheral blood. Every receptor here comes from an older man with active COVID-19. CDR3s leave out the opening cysteine and the closing phenylalanine or tryptophan.

CDR3	length	V	J
ASSYQPRGLTEAF	13	TRBV6-2/TRBV6-3	TRBJ1-1
ASSLFPSSTDTQY	13	TRBV7-3	TRBJ2-3
ASSLGGTGYSPLH	13	TRBV7-8	TRBJ1-6
ASSYRQGTSNQPQH	14	TRBV6-5	TRBJ1-5
ASSKLSGAGTDTQY	14	TRBV21-1	TRBJ2-3
ASSLYQGSNEKLF	13	TRBV28	TRBJ1-4
ATPAVNETQY	10	TRBV15	TRBJ2-5
ASSHLRTSGGVGEQF	15	TRBV4-1	TRBJ2-1
ASSQRGLAGGARNIQY	16	TRBV28	TRBJ2-4
ASTTTGGAYGYT	12	TRBV28	TRBJ1-2
ASSLAGSGVFKDTQY	15	TRBV7-8	TRBJ2-3
ASSLPPGDTQY	11	TRBV11-2	TRBJ2-3
ASSFSPGGAAKNIQY	15	TRBV7-6	TRBJ2-4
ASSRPGLAPEQF	12	TRBV7-2	TRBJ2-1
ASSLRQGMEEKLF	13	TRBV5-1	TRBJ1-4
ASSPGQVNEQF	11	TRBV18	TRBJ2-1
ASSVAGRDNEQF	12	TRBV9	TRBJ2-1
ASSQDLPRVSSYNEQF	16	TRBV3-1/TRBV3-2	TRBJ2-1
ASSLRGSGYT	10	TRBV5-5	TRBJ1-2
ASSYWGDSPLH	11	TRBV6-5	TRBJ1-6
ASSLSTATGELF	12	TRBV27	TRBJ2-2
ASSEDRGWNTEAF	13	TRBV2	TRBJ1-1
ASSSTGPQH	9	TRBV7-2	TRBJ1-5
ASSFGGKNEQY	11	TRBV12-1	TRBJ2-7
ASSHGTDSYEQY	12	TRBV7-2	TRBJ2-7
ASSQGRGNTYEQY	13	TRBV4-3	TRBJ2-7
ASSLEGAAYGYT	12	TRBV7-2	TRBJ1-2
ASSHYRDRAYEQY	13	TRBV7-2	TRBJ2-7
ASSEHGQGSGELF	13	TRBV2	TRBJ2-2
ASSSRGSGLAGIAGELF	17	TRBV7-2	TRBJ2-2
ASSLYGRGNSNQPQH	15	TRBV28	TRBJ1-5
ASSPGQGRTNEQF	13	TRBV5-1	TRBJ2-1
ASSLRSRRGNDEQY	14	TRBV7-2	TRBJ2-7
ASSVRDRFYEQY	12	TRBV19	TRBJ2-7
ASSSAARTGGYGYT	14	TRBV7-2	TRBJ1-2
ATAPGPNEKLF	11	TRBV24-1	TRBJ1-4
ASSIDRRQATRYT	13	TRBV19	TRBJ1-2
ASSWGSWNEQF	11	TRBV5-1	TRBJ2-1
ASSLTGVEYEQY	12	TRBV7-3	TRBJ2-7
ASSLLPSAGNYGYT	14	TRBV18	TRBJ1-2
ASTAGGPDTGELF	13	TRBV5-4	TRBJ2-2
ASSLVWRGGSYEQY	14	TRBV11-2	TRBJ2-7
ASSLTRVSGANVLT	14	TRBV3-1/TRBV3-2	TRBJ2-6
ASSIRTSGIGSGEQF	15	TRBV7-3	TRBJ2-1
ASSPIMGQGAVGEQY	15	TRBV4-1	TRBJ2-7
ASSDTRGGGYT	11	TRBV6-4	TRBJ1-2
ASSITGGYAKNIQY	14	TRBV2	TRBJ2-4
ASSLRDRGWYEQY	13	TRBV3-1/TRBV3-2	TRBJ2-7
ASRDTGLNTIY	11	TRBV27	TRBJ1-3
ASSNTVEDTQY	11	TRBV19	TRBJ2-3
ASSRTGIEQY	10	TRBV28	TRBJ2-7
ASSYTGQGAEAF	12	TRBV6-5	TRBJ1-1
ASSPDRLSYEQY	12	TRBV5-8	TRBJ2-7